This record concerns one T cell receptor beta chain sequence. No antigen is known for it. Germline CDR1 and CDR2: SGHRS and YFSETQ. This CDR3 contains 15 residues. The V end lost 6 bases, the J end lost 0 bases, and 12 bases lay between the germline ends. Treatment described: around 19 received Ad26.COV2.S at low or high dose, single or two shots; several received placebo; per-sample allocation not given. The study sampled participants on day 63 after the first vaccine or placebo injection. It was Wuhan-strain SARS-CoV-2 spike that the Ad26 vaccine vector expressed. This entry comes from a study of Ad26.COV2.S vaccination and SARS-CoV-2 variants. Study details: Intramuscularly, Ad26.COV2.S was given either once or twice, 56 days apart.

Some clones are missing from TCRdb's copy, which holds only in-frame ones; the method was immunoSEQ multiplex PCR. The data contain hundreds of thousands of clones, 75% to 90% of them singletons. General study points: For non-spike TCRs, breadth in vaccine recipients resembled that in placebo recipients. CD8+ and CD4+ T cells specific for spike reportedly responded with substantial breadth after vaccination.

The source material was peripheral blood, sampled in a trial of Ad26.COV2.S vaccine versus placebo. This TCR derives from a person aged 18 to 59 who received the Ad26.COV2.S COVID-19 vaccine or a placebo. The chain couples TRBV5-1 to TRBJ2-2; D gene uncertain. The CDR3 loop is CASNYADANTGELFF. The CDR3 DNA reads TGCGCCAGCAATTACGCTGACGCGAACACCGGGGAGCTGTTTTTT.